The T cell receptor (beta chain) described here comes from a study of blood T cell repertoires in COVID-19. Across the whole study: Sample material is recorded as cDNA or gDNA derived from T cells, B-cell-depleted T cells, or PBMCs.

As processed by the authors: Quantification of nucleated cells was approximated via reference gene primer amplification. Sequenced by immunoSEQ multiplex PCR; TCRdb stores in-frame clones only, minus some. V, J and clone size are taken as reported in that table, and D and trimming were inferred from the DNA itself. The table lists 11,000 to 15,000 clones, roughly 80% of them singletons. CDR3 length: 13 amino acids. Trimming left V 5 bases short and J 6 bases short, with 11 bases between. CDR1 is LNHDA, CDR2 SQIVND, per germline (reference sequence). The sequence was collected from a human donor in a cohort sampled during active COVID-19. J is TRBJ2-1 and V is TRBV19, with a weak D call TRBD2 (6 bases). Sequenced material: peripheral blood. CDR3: CASSPGGVNEQFF. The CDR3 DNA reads TGTGCCAGTAGTCCAGGCGGGGTCAATGAGCAGTTCTTC.